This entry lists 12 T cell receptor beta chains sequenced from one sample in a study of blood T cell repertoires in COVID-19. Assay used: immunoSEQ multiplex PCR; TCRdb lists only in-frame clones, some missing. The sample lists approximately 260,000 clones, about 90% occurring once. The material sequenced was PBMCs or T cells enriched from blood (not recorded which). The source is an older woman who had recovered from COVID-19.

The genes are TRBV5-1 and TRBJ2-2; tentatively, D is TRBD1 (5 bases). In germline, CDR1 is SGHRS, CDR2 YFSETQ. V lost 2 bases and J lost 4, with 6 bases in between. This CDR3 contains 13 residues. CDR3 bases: TGCGCCAGCAGCTTCACAGGCACCGGGGAGCTGTTTTTT. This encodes CASSFTGTGELFF.

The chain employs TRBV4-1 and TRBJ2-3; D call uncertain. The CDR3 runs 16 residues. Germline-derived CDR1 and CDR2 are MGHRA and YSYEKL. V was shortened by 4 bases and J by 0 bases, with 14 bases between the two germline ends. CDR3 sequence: CASSLSDLSSTDTQYF. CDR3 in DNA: TGCGCCAGCAGCCTATCAGACTTATCTAGCACAGATACGCAGTATTTT.

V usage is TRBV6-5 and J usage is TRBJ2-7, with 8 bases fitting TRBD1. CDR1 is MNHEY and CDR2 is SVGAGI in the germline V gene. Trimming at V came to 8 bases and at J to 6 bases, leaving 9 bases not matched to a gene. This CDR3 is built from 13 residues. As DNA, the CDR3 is TGTGCCAGCGGACAGGGTTTACTAGGCGAGCAGTACTTC. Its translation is CASGQGLLGEQYF.

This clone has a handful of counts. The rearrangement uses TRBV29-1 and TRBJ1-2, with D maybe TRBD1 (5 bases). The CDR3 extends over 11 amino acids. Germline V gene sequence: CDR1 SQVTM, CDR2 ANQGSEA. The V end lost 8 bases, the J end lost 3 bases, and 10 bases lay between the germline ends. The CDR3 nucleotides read TGCAGCACGCAGGGTCACTATGGCTACACCTTC. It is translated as CSTQGHYGYTF.

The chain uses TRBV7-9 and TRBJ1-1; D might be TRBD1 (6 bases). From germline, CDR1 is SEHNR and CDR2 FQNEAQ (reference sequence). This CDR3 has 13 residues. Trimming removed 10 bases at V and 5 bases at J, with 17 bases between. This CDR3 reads CATTPGEGTEAFF. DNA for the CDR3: TGTGCCACTACCCCAGGGGAAGGAACTGAAGCTTTCTTT.

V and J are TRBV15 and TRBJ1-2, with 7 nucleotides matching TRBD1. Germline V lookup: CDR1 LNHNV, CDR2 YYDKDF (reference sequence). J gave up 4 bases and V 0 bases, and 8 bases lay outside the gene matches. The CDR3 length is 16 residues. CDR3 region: CATSRDRDSYFYGYTF. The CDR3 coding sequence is TGTGCCACCAGCAGAGATCGGGACAGCTACTTCTATGGCTACACCTTC.

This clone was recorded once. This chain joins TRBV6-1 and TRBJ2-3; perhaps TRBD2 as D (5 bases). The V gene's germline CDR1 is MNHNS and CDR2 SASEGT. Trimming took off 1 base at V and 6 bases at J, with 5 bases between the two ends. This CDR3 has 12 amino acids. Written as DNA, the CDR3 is TGTGCCAGCAGTGAAGGAGGGGATACGCAGTATTTT. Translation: CASSEGGDTQYF.

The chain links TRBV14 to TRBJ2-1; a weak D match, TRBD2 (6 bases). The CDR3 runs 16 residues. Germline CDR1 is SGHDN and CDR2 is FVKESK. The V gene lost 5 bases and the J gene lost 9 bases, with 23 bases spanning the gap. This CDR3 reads CASSYQIGREQGEQFF. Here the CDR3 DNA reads TGTGCCAGCAGCTACCAAATAGGTCGGGAGCAAGGTGAGCAGTTCTTC.

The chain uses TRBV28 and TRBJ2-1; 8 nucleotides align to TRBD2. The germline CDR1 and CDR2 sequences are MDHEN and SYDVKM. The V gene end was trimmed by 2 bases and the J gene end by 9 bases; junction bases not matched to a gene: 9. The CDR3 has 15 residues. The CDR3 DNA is TGTGCCAGCAGTTTAGTATTGAGCGGGAGTCTTGAGCAGTTCTTC. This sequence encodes CASSLVLSGSLEQFF.

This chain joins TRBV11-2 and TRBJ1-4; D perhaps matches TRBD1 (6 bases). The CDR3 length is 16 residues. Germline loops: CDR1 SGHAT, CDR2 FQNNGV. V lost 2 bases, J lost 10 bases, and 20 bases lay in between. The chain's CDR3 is CASSLRVGAGHGKLFF. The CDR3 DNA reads TGTGCCAGCAGCTTACGAGTGGGGGCAGGGCATGGAAAACTGTTTTTT. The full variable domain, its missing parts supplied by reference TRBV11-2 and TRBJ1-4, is EAGVAQSPRYKIIEKRQSVAFWCNPISGHATLYWYQQILGQGPKLLIQFQNNGVVDDSQLPKDRFSAERLKGVDSTLKIQPAKLEDSAVYLCASSLRVGAGHGKLFFGSGTQLSVL.

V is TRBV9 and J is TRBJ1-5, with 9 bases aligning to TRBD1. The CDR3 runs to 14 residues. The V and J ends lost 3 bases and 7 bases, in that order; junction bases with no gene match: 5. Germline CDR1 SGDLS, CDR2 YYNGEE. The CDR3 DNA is TGTGCCAGCAGCGAGGGGACAGGGTACCAGCCCCAGCATTTT. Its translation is CASSEGTGYQPQHF.

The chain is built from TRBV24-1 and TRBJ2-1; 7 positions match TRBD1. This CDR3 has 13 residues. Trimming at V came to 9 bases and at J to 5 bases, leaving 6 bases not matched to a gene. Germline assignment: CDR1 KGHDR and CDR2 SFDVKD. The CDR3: CATSPTGNNEQFF. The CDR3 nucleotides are TGTGCCACCTCCCCGACAGGGAACAATGAGCAGTTCTTC.